This T cell receptor beta chain was recovered during a study of cytomegalovirus exposure and HLA in healthy donors. General study results and limits: The study flagged about 150 TCR beta chains as cytomegalovirus-associated.

This clone was counted between two and nine times. The antigen is undetermined. PCR used 60 Vbeta primers and 13 Jbeta primers. Method: immunoSEQ multiplex PCR; TCRdb's copy keeps in-frame clones and lacks some. This table has 110,000 or so clones, 82% appearing once. The sequence derives from a young woman in good health and CMV-seronegative. Sequencing input: PBMCs.

The CDR3 DNA is TGCGCCAGCAGTCGGGCTGGCGGTGGGGCGGTGAACACTGAAGCTTTCTTT. Protein product: CASSRAGGGAVNTEAFF. V and J are TRBV10-2 and TRBJ1-1, with D tentatively TRBD1 (5 bases). The CDR3 covers 17 residues. Germline CDR1 and CDR2: WSHSY and SAAADI. Trimming left V 5 bases short and J 0 bases short, with 19 bases between.